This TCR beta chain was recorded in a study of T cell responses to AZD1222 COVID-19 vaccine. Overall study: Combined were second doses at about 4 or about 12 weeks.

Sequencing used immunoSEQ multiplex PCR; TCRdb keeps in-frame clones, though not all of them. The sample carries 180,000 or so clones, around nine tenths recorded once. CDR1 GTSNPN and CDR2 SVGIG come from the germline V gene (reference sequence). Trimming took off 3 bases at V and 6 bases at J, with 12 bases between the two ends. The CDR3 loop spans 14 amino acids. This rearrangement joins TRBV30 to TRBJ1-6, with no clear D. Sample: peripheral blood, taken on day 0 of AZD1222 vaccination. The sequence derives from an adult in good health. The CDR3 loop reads CAWRLAVGNSPLHF. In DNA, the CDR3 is TGTGCCTGGAGGTTGGCAGTCGGTAATTCACCCCTCCACTTT.